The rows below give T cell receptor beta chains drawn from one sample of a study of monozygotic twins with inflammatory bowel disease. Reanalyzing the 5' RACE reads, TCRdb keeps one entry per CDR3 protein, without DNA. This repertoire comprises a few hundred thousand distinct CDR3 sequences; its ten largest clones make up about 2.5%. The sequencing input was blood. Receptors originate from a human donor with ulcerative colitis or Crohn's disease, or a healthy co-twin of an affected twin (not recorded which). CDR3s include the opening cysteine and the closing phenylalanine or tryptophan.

CASSHQGTAYNEQFF	TRBV4-1	TRBJ2-1	15
CASSQDQGIYEQYF	TRBV4-3	TRBJ2-7	14
CASSHKLTSTVYEQYF	TRBV14	TRBJ2-7	16
CASSDRTGGRYGYTF	TRBV12-3/TRBV12-4	TRBJ1-2	15
CASSEMWTGGPNTEAFF	TRBV19	TRBJ1-1	17
CASSLLAREQYF	TRBV6-2/TRBV6-3	TRBJ2-7	12
CASSIASLRTGELFF	TRBV19	TRBJ2-2	15
CASSYLSGASYEQYF	TRBV6-5	TRBJ2-7	15
CATSQGQAYTEAFF	TRBV6-1	TRBJ1-1	14
CSATDRIAGQETQYF	TRBV20-1	TRBJ2-5	15
CASSLTSGGAPPGELFF	TRBV7-2	TRBJ2-2	17
CSALTLNRGAYEQYF	TRBV20-1	TRBJ2-7	15
CASSSTPPYEQYF	TRBV7-9	TRBJ2-7	13
CASSYSTHGANVLTF	TRBV6-5	TRBJ2-6	15
CASSGIGLWDTQYF	TRBV12-3/TRBV12-4	TRBJ2-3	14
CASSQGGRGNEKLFF	TRBV3-1	TRBJ1-4	15
CSGGAGGTQYF	TRBV29-1	TRBJ2-5	11
CASSPLPKGRSYEQYF	TRBV4-2	TRBJ2-7	16
CASSPSWGATGFGYTF	TRBV27	TRBJ1-2	16
CSARSGSYEQYF	TRBV20-1	TRBJ2-7	12
CASSLPRGANQPQHF	TRBV12-3/TRBV12-4	TRBJ1-5	15
CSARVSGVTGELFF	TRBV20-1	TRBJ2-2	14
CASSRESSYEQYF	TRBV5-1	TRBJ2-7	13
CAGSQGAKGNQPQHF	TRBV12-3/TRBV12-4	TRBJ1-5	15
CASSTRARGEAFF	TRBV7-3	TRBJ1-1	13
CSVEGVLRTEAFF	TRBV29-1	TRBJ1-1	13
CASSPVGPSSYTF	TRBV7-2	TRBJ1-2	13
CASSLWHTNYGYTF	TRBV6-2/TRBV6-3	TRBJ1-2	14
CASSLEAADSGNTIYF	TRBV5-1	TRBJ1-3	16
CATSRFPRDRSTDTQYF	TRBV15	TRBJ2-3	17
CASSQQSGSREQYF	TRBV7-3	TRBJ2-7	14
CSARAGSYNEQFF	TRBV20-1	TRBJ2-1	13
CASRLHRGVSRDPFIAREQYF	TRBV4-2	TRBJ2-7	21
CASSWDGLSSYNEQFF	TRBV6-2/TRBV6-3	TRBJ2-1	16
CASSAAGGGNTEAFF	TRBV7-2	TRBJ1-1	15